Listed below are T cell receptor beta chains from one sample, sequenced in a study of blood T cell repertoires in COVID-19. Sequencing was performed with immunoSEQ multiplex PCR; in TCRdb, only in-frame clones are kept and a portion is missing. The repertoire has 90,000 to 120,000 clones, under 80% of them found once; the top ten carry under 25%. Sequencing input: peripheral blood. The receptors originated from a man between 65 and 85 years old with active or convalescent COVID-19. Both conserved end residues are part of each CDR3. The D gene is left open where the match is weak. Clone size is stated in some rows and not others, as once, few, many or a class when expanded.

j_call v_call clone_size d_call cdr3_aa cdr3_nt
TRBJ2-3 TRBV7-8 NA NA CASSFVPDTQYF TGTGCCAGCAGCTTCGTCCCCGATACGCAGTATTTT
TRBJ2-1 TRBV28 NA TRBD2 CASSELAGGEEEQFF TGTGCCAGCAGTGAACTAGCGGGAGGTGAGGAGGAGCAGTTCTTC
TRBJ2-2 TRBV12-2 NA NA CASWATGELFF TGTGCAAGTTGGGCGACCGGGGAGCTGTTTTTT
TRBJ1-1 TRBV18 few NA CASSPFWGRGTSEDTEAFF TGTGCCAGCTCACCCTTTTGGGGCAGGGGCACTTCCGAGGACACTGAAGCTTTCTTT
TRBJ1-2 TRBV9 NA TRBD1 CASSAGQGLYGYTF TGTGCCAGCAGCGCCGGACAGGGGTTGTACGGCTACACCTTC
TRBJ1-4 TRBV5-1 NA NA CASSLTGAEEKLFF TGCGCCAGCAGCTTGACAGGCGCTGAAGAAAAACTGTTTTTT
TRBJ1-4 TRBV6-5 NA TRBD1 CASSPGQVKREKLFF TGTGCCAGCTCTCCGGGACAGGTCAAGAGGGAAAAACTGTTTTTT
TRBJ1-2 TRBV6-6 NA NA CASSYTANYGYTF TGTGCCAGCAGTTATACAGCTAACTATGGCTACACCTTC
TRBJ2-3 TRBV7-3 NA TRBD2 CASSLGTSGPPSTDTQYF TGTGCCAGCAGCCTCGGGACTAGCGGGCCTCCAAGCACAGATACGCAGTATTTT
TRBJ1-2 TRBV28 few NA CASRDSRGSYTF TGTGCCAGCAGGGACAGCCGGGGAAGCTACACCTTC
TRBJ2-1 TRBV14 NA TRBD2 CASSYGTSGYNEQFF TGTGCCAGCAGCTACGGGACTAGCGGATACAATGAGCAGTTCTTC
TRBJ2-3 TRBV18 once TRBD2 CASSSGLAGDTDTQYF TGTGCCAGCTCATCAGGACTAGCGGGAGACACAGATACGCAGTATTTT
TRBJ1-1 TRBV7-8 NA NA CASSLDREWAFF TGTGCCAGCAGCTTAGACAGGGAATGGGCTTTCTTT
TRBJ1-6 TRBV11-2 NA TRBD1 CTSSSSDRGHNSPLHF TGTACCAGCAGCTCCTCAGACAGGGGACATAATTCACCCCTCCACTTT
TRBJ2-1 TRBV25-1 few TRBD1 CASSSGTGVNEQFF TGTGCCAGCAGTTCCGGGACAGGGGTAAATGAGCAGTTCTTC
TRBJ2-3 TRBV5-1 NA TRBD1 CASSLGRTGGRDTQYF TGCGCCAGCAGCCTGGGGCGGACAGGGGGAAGAGATACGCAGTATTTT
TRBJ2-5 TRBV7-9 NA TRBD1 CASGQGREETQYF TGTGCCAGCGGACAGGGTAGGGAGGAGACCCAGTACTTC
TRBJ1-6 TRBV20-1 NA TRBD1 CSASPGTGRESLHF TGCAGTGCTAGTCCCGGGACAGGGCGAGAGTCCCTCCACTTT
TRBJ1-2 TRBV6-5 NA NA CASSYGRGSYGYTF TGTGCCAGCAGTTACGGGAGGGGATCCTATGGCTACACCTTC
TRBJ1-4 TRBV7-8 NA NA CASSFRGGNEKLFF TGTGCCAGCAGCTTCCGGGGGGGAAATGAAAAACTGTTTTTT
TRBJ2-2 TRBV5-1 NA NA CASSGGTVYNTGELFF TGCGCCAGCAGCGGCGGGACAGTATACAACACCGGGGAGCTGTTTTTT
TRBJ2-1 TRBV24-1 NA TRBD2 CASGTSGKANEQFF TGTGCCTCGGGGACTAGCGGGAAGGCCAATGAGCAGTTCTTC
TRBJ1-5 TRBV19 NA NA CASRDSLYSNQPQHF TGTGCCAGTAGGGACAGCCTCTATAGCAATCAGCCCCAGCATTTT
TRBJ2-5 TRBV7-3 NA TRBD1 CASSFDRGQTQYF TGTGCCAGCAGCTTCGACAGGGGGCAGACCCAGTACTTC
TRBJ2-6 TRBV3-1/TRBV3-2 NA TRBD2 CASSQEGFGTSGTSSGANVLTF TGTGCCAGCAGCCAAGAAGGGTTTGGGACTAGCGGGACAAGCTCTGGGGCCAACGTCCTGACTTTC